The 9 T cell receptor beta chains below come from one sample, sequenced in a study of blood T cell repertoires in COVID-19. Produced via immunoSEQ multiplex PCR; TCRdb's table is partial and in-frame only. Here the sample spans 210,000 or so clones, approximately 88% being singletons. Specimen: PBMCs or T cells enriched from blood (not recorded which). The receptors here all came from a woman under 40 who had been exposed to COVID-19.

The rearrangement links TRBV7-6 to TRBJ2-3; 11 bases align to TRBD2. After removal of 1 base from V and 1 base from J, the junction contained 4 bases not matched to a gene. The germline V gene has CDR1 SGHVS and CDR2 FNYEAQ. The CDR3 consists of 17 residues. DNA of the CDR3: TGTGCCAGCAGCTTAGGGAGTAGCGGGAGGGGCACAGATACGCAGTATTTT. This encodes CASSLGSSGRGTDTQYF.

The chain carries TRBV25-1 and TRBJ2-5; the match to TRBD2 covers 7 bases. Trimming cost V 3 bases and J 4 bases; bases outside gene matches: 14. The germline V gene has CDR1 MGHDK and CDR2 SYGVNS. The CDR3 loop spans 17 amino acids. The CDR3 DNA reads TGTGCCAGCAGTGAGTCCTGGGGGAGGGCCTCGGGAGAGACCCAGTACTTC. Protein: CASSESWGRASGETQYF.

V usage is TRBV9 and J usage is TRBJ2-1; D is perhaps TRBD1 (6 bases). Trimming left V 0 bases short and J 0 bases short, with 10 bases between. Germline CDR1 and CDR2: SGDLS and YYNGEE. This CDR3 region has 16 residues. The CDR3 here is CASSVDLGASYNEQFF. CDR3 sequence (DNA): TGTGCCAGCAGCGTAGATTTGGGGGCCTCCTACAATGAGCAGTTCTTC.

The chain links TRBV19 to TRBJ2-1; TRBD2 aligns across 11 bases. The trim removed 6 bases at V and 0 bases at J, leaving 10 bases unmatched. The length of the CDR3 is 18 residues. Germline-derived CDR1 and CDR2 are LNHDA and SQIVND (reference sequence). The CDR3 sequence is CASRETSGSASSYNEQFF. The CDR3 DNA is TGTGCCAGTAGGGAAACTAGCGGGAGCGCCAGCTCCTACAATGAGCAGTTCTTC.

The chain recombines TRBV5-5 with TRBJ2-7; D perhaps matches TRBD1 (5 bases). CDR3 length: 14 amino acids. The germline gives CDR1 SGHKS, CDR2 YYEKEE (reference sequence). The V end was cut by 1 base, the J end by 2 bases, with 10 bases between. CDR3 sequence reads: CASSLSTGAYEQYF. Here the CDR3 DNA reads TGTGCCAGCAGCTTGAGCACAGGAGCCTACGAGCAGTACTTC.

The CDR3 loop is CASSFAGGNEKLFF. The CDR3 nucleotides read TGTGCCAGCAGCTTCGCAGGGGGCAATGAAAAACTGTTTTTT. The J gene is TRBJ1-4, the V gene TRBV7-9; 8 bases align to TRBD1. The CDR3 consists of 14 residues. Trimming cost V 3 bases and J 5 bases; bases outside gene matches: 2. The V gene's germline CDR1 is SEHNR and CDR2 FQNEAQ (reference sequence). Complete variable domain (other parts from reference TRBV7-9 and TRBJ1-4): DTGVSQNPRHKITKRGQNVTFRCDPISEHNRLYWYRQTLGQGPEFLTYFQNEAQLEKSRLLSDRFSAERPKGSFSTLEIQRTEQGDSAMYLCASSFAGGNEKLFFGSGTQLSVL.

The chain uses TRBV7-8 and TRBJ1-6, with 9 bases identical to TRBD1. Germline CDR1 and CDR2: SGHVS and FQNEAQ. J lost 8 bases, V lost 3 bases, and 5 bases had no gene match. CDR3 length equals 15 residues. The CDR3 here is CASSFATGGDSPLHF. CDR3 sequence (DNA): TGTGCCAGCAGCTTTGCGACAGGGGGAGATTCACCCCTCCACTTT.

The chain links TRBV7-2 to TRBJ2-7, with a weak D call TRBD1 (6 bases). CDR3 length equals 15 residues. The V end was cut by 1 base, the J end by 2 bases, with 12 bases between. Germline CDR1 and CDR2: SGHTA and FQGNSA. The CDR3 spells CASSLVMGAAYEQYF. Written as DNA, the CDR3 is TGTGCCAGCAGCTTAGTTATGGGGGCAGCCTACGAGCAGTACTTC.

V and J are TRBV5-1 and TRBJ2-5; TRBD2 aligns across 10 bases. Germline CDR1 reads SGHRS; CDR2 reads YFSETQ. After removal of 4 bases from V and 4 bases from J, the junction contained 7 bases not matched to a gene. The CDR3 runs 15 residues. CDR3 sequence: CASSPEREGRETQYF. In DNA, the CDR3 is TGCGCCAGCAGCCCAGAGCGGGAGGGGAGAGAGACCCAGTACTTC.